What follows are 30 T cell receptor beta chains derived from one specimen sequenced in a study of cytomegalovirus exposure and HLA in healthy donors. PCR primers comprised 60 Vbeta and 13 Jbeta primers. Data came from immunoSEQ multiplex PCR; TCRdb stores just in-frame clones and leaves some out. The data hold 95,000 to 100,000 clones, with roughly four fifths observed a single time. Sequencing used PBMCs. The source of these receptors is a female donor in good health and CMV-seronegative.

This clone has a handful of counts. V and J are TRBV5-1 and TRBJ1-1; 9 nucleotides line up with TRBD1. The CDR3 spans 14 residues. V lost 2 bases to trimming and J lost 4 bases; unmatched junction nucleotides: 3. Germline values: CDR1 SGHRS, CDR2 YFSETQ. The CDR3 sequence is CASSLPGQGTEAFF. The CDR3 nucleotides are TGCGCCAGCAGCTTACCGGGACAGGGCACTGAAGCTTTCTTT.

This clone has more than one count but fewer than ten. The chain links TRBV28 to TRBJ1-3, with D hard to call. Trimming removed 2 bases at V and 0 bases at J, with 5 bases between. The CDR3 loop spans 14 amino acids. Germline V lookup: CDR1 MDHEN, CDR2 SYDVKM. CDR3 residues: CASSLEGSGNTIYF. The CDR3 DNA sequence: TGTGCCAGCAGTTTAGAGGGCTCTGGAAACACCATATATTTT.

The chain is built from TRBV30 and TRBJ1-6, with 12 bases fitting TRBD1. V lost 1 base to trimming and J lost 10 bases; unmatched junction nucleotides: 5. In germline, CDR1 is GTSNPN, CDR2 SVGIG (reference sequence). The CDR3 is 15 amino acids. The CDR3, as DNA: TGTGCCTGGAGTGGGGGACAGGGGGCGCGATCACCCCTCCACTTT. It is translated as CAWSGGQGARSPLHF.

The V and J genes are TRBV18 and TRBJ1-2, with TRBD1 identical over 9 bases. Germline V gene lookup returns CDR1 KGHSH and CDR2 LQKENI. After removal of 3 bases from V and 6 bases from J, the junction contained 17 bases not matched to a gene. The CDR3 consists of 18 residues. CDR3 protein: CASSPPPKKATGGDGYTF. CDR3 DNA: TGTGCCAGCTCACCTCCGCCAAAGAAAGCAACAGGGGGCGATGGCTACACCTTC.

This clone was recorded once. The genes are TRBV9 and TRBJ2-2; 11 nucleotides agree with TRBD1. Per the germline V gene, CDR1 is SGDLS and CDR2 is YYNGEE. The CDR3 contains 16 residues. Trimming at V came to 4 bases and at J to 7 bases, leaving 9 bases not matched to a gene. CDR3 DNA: TGTGCCAGCAGCACCTGGACAGGGGGCAACGGCGGGGAGCTGTTTTTT. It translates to CASSTWTGGNGGELFF.

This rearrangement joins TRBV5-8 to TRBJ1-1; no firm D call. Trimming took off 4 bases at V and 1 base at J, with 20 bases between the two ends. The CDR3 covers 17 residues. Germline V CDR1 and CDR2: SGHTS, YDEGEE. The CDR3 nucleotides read TGTGCCAGCAGCCACCCCCGTGACCCAAGCGGGAACACTGAAGCTTTCTTT. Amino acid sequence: CASSHPRDPSGNTEAFF.

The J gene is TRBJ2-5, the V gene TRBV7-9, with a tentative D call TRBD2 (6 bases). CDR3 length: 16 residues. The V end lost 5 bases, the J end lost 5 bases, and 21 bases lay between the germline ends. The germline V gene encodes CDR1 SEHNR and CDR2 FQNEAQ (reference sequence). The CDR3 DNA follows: TGTGCCAGCAGCCGACCCTCTGGGGGACTTTTTGAGACCCAGTACTTC. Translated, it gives CASSRPSGGLFETQYF.

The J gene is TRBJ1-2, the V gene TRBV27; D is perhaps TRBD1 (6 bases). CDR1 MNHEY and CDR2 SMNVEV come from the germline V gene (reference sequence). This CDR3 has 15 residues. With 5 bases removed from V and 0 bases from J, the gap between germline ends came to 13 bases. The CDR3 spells CASSGGAGANYGYTF. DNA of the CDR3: TGTGCCAGCAGTGGGGGGGCCGGGGCTAACTATGGCTACACCTTC.

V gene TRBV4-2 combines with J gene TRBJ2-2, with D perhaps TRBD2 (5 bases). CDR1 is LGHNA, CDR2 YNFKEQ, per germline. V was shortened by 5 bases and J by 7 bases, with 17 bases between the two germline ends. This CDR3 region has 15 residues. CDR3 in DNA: TGTGCCAGCAGCTTGAGAGGGTCGGGAAACGGGGAGCTGTTTTTT. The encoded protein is CASSLRGSGNGELFF.

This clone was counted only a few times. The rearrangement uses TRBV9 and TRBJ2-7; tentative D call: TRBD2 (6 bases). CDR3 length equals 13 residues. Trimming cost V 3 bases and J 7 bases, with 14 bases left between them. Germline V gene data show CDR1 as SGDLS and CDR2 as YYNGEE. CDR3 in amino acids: CASSGTGVGEQYF. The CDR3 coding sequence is TGTGCCAGCAGCGGGACGGGAGTAGGGGAGCAGTACTTC.

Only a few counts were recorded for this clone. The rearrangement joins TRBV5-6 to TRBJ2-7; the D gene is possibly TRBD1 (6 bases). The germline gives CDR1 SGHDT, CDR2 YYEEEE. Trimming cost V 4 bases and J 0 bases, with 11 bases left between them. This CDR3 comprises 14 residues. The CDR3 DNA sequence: TGTGCCAGCAGCCTTCAGGGGAGCTCCTACGAGCAGTACTTC. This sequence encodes CASSLQGSSYEQYF.

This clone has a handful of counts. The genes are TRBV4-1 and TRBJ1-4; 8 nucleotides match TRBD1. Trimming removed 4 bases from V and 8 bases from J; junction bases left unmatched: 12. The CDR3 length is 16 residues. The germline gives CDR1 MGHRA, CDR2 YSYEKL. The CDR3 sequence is CASSRAKTGGSEKLFF. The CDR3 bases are TGCGCCAGCAGCCGGGCAAAAACAGGGGGATCGGAAAAACTGTTTTTT.

The DNA of the CDR3 is TGTGCCAGTAGTACGGGACGGGACAGGGGGGAAGCTTTCTTT. Protein: CASSTGRDRGEAFF. The chain recombines TRBV19 with TRBJ1-1, with 11 bases identical to TRBD1. V trimming: 4 bases; J trimming: 8 bases; junction bases outside the gene matches: 6. The CDR3 is made up of 14 amino acids. From germline, CDR1 is LNHDA and CDR2 SQIVND (reference sequence).

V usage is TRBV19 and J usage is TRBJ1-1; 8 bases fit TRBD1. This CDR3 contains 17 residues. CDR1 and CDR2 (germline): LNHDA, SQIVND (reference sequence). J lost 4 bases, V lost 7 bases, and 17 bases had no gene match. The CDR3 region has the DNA TGTGCCAGTATCGGGGGGCAGGGGGCGCGTTATGGCACTGAAGCTTTCTTT. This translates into CASIGGQGARYGTEAFF.

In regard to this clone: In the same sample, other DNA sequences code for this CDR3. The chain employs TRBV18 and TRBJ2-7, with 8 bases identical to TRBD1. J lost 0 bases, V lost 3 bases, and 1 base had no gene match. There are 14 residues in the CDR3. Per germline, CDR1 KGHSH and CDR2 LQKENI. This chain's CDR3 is CASSPGQGSYEQYF. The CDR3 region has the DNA TGTGCCAGCTCACCTGGACAGGGCTCCTACGAGCAGTACTTC.

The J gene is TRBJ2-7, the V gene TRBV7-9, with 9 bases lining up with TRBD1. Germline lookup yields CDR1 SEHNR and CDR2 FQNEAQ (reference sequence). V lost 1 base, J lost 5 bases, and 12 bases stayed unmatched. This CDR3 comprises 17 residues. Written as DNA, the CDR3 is TGTGCCAGCAGCTTAGTACCAAGCGGGACAGGGATTAACGAGCAGTACTTC. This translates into CASSLVPSGTGINEQYF. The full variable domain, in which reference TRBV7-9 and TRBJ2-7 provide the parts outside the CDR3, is DTGVSQNPRHKITKRGQNVTFRCDPISEHNRLYWYRQTLGQGPEFLTYFQNEAQLEKSRLLSDRFSAERPKGSFSTLEIQRTEQGDSAMYLCASSLVPSGTGINEQYFGPGTRLTVT.

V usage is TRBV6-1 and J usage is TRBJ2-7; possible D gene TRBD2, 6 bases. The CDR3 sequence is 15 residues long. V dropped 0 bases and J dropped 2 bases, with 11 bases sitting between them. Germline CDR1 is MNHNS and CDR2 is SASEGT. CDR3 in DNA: TGTGCCAGCAGTGAAGCGGCGGGGACGACCTACGAGCAGTACTTC. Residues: CASSEAAGTTYEQYF.

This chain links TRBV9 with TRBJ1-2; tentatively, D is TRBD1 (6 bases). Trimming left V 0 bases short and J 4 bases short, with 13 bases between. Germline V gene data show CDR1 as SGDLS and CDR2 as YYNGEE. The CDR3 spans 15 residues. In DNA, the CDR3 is TGTGCCAGCAGCGTAGGGGGGGGCTATGGCTATGGCTACACCTTC. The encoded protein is CASSVGGGYGYGYTF.

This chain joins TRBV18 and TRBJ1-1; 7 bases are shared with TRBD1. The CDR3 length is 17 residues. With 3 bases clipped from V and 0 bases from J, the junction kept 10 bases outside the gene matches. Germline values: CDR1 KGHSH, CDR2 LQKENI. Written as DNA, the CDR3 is TGTGCCAGCTCACCCTTGCGGGGACAGTTGATGAACACTGAAGCTTTCTTT. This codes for CASSPLRGQLMNTEAFF.

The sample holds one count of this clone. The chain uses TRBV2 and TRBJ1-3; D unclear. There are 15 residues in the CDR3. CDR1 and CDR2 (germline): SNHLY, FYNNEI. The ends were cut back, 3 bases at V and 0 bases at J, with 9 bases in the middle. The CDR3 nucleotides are TGTGCCAGCAGTGAGACGGGGAGCTCTGGAAACACCATATATTTT. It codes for CASSETGSSGNTIYF.

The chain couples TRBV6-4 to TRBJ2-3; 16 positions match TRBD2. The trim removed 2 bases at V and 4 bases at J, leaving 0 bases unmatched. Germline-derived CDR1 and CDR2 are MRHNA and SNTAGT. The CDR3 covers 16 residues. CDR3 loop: CASSDGTSGGADTQYF. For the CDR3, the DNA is TGTGCCAGCAGTGACGGGACTAGCGGGGGGGCAGATACGCAGTATTTT.

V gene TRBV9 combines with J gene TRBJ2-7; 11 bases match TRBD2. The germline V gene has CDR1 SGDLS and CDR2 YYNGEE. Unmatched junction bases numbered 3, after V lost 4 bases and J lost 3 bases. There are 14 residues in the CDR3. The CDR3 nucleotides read TGTGCCAGCAGCTCCGGGACTAGCGGCTACGAGCAGTACTTC. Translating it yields CASSSGTSGYEQYF.

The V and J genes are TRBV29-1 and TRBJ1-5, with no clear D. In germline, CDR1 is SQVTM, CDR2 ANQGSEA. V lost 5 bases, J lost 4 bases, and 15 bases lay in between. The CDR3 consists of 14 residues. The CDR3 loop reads CSVTVANDNQPQHF. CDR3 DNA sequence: TGCAGCGTTACAGTGGCAAACGATAATCAGCCCCAGCATTTT. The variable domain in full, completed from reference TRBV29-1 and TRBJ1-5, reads SAVISQKPSRDICQRGTSLTIQCQVDSQVTMMFWYRQQPGQSLTLIATANQGSEATYESGFVIDKFPISRPNLTFSTLTVSNMSPEDSSIYLCSVTVANDNQPQHFGDGTRLSIL.

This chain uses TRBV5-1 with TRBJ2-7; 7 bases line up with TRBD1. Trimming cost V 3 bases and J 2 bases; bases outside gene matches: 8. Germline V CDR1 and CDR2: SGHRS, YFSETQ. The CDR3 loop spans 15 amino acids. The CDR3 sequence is CASSSGQVPTYEQYF. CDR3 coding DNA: TGCGCCAGCAGCTCAGGACAGGTCCCTACCTACGAGCAGTACTTC.

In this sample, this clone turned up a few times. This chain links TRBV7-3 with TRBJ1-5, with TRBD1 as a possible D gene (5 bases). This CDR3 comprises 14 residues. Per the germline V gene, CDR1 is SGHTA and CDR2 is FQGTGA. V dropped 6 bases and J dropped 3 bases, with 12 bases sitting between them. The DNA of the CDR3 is TGTGCCAGCAGTATCACAGGCATCAATCAGCCCCAGCATTTT. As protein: CASSITGINQPQHF.

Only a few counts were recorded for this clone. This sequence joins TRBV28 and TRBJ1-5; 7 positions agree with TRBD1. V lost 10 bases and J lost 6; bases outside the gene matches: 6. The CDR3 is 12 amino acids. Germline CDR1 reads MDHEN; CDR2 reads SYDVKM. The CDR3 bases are TGTGCCACCCGACAGGGAAGTCAGCCCCAGCATTTT. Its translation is CATRQGSQPQHF. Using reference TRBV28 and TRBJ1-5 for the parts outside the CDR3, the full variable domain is DVKVTQSSRYLVKRTGEKVFLECVQDMDHENMFWYRQDPGLGLRLIYFSYDVKMKEKGDIPEGYSVSREKKERFSLILESASTNQTSMYLCATRQGSQPQHFGDGTRLSIL.

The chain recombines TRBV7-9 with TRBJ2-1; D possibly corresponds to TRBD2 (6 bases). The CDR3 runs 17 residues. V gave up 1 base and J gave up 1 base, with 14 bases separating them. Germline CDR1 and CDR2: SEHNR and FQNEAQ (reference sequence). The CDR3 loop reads CASSLGLGRESYNEQFF. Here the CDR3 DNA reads TGTGCCAGCAGCTTAGGTCTTGGGCGGGAATCCTACAATGAGCAGTTCTTC. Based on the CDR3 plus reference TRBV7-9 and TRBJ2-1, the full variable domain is DTGVSQNPRHKITKRGQNVTFRCDPISEHNRLYWYRQTLGQGPEFLTYFQNEAQLEKSRLLSDRFSAERPKGSFSTLEIQRTEQGDSAMYLCASSLGLGRESYNEQFFGPGTRLTVL.

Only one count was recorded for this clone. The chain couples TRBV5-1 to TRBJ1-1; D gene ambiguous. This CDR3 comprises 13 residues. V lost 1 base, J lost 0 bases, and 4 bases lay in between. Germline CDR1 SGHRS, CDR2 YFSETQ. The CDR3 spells CASSLIMNTEAFF. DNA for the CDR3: TGCGCCAGCAGCTTGATTATGAACACTGAAGCTTTCTTT.

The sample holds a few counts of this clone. The CDR3 reads CASSLDAGSYEQYF. For the CDR3, the DNA is TGTGCCAGCAGCTTAGACGCAGGTTCCTACGAGCAGTACTTC. The chain has TRBV11-3 and TRBJ2-7; D is unclear. The germline gives CDR1 SGHNT, CDR2 YENEEA. This CDR3 spans 14 amino acids. V shed 0 bases and J shed 1 base, with 7 bases lying between them.

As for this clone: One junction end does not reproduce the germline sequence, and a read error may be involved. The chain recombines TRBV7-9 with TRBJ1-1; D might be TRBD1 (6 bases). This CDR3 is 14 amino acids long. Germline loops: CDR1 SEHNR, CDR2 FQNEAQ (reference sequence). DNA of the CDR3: TGTTCCAGCAGGTTCAAGGGGGAGGGCACTGAAGCTTTCTTT. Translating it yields CSSRFKGEGTEAFF.